One sample yielded the 14 T cell receptor beta chains listed below, sequenced in a study of PD-1 and CTLA-4 blockade in melanoma. Sequenced by immunoSEQ multiplex PCR; TCRdb stores in-frame clones only, minus some. The data contain 32,000 or so clones, about 89% of them seen just once; the ten biggest clones take up approximately 8%. The specimen comprised CD8+ T cells from peripheral blood, sampled before anti-PD-1 treatment. These receptors were taken from a human donor with melanoma.

The chain is built from TRBV10-3 and TRBJ2-1; TRBD1 might be the D (6 bases). V was trimmed by 3 bases and J by 1 base, leaving 13 bases between them. Germline-derived CDR1 and CDR2 are ENHRY and SYGVKD. The CDR3 contains 16 residues. CDR3: CAISDGSQGSYNEQFF. CDR3 DNA: TGTGCCATCAGTGACGGCTCCCAGGGGTCCTACAATGAGCAGTTCTTC.

The V gene is TRBV28, the J gene TRBJ1-2; a weak D match, TRBD1 (6 bases). Per germline, CDR1 MDHEN and CDR2 SYDVKM. The V gene lost 1 base and the J gene lost 4 bases, with 22 bases spanning the gap. The CDR3 is 18 residues long. The CDR3 region has the DNA TGTGCCAGCAGTTTATCTTATGAGGGCGGGGGCGAGGCCTATGGCTACACCTTC. It encodes CASSLSYEGGGEAYGYTF.

This chain joins TRBV7-3 and TRBJ2-1; 8 nucleotides line up with TRBD2. The CDR3 spans 16 residues. Germline CDR1 reads SGHTA; CDR2 reads FQGTGA. Germline trimming cut 1 base from V and 6 bases from J; bases unmatched to any gene: 8. The CDR3, as DNA: TGTGCCAGCAGCTTAAGTCAAAGCGGGAGAGTCAATGAGCAGTTCTTC. Its translation is CASSLSQSGRVNEQFF.

This clone occurred once. The rearrangement joins TRBV27 to TRBJ2-7; D perhaps matches TRBD1 (6 bases). The ends were cut back, 3 bases at V and 0 bases at J, with 9 bases in the middle. Germline V CDR1 and CDR2: MNHEY, SMNVEV (reference sequence). This CDR3 is built from 14 residues. The CDR3 DNA is TGTGCCAGCAGTTTTACAGGGCCCTCCTACGAGCAGTACTTC. It specifies CASSFTGPSYEQYF.

This chain connects TRBV10-3 to TRBJ2-7, with 9 bases aligning to TRBD2. J lost 6 bases, V lost 5 bases, and 11 bases had no gene match. Germline-derived CDR1 and CDR2 are ENHRY and SYGVKD. The CDR3 is made up of 15 amino acids. The CDR3 sequence: CAISSLGGGAPEQYF. The CDR3 bases are TGTGCCATCAGTAGCCTTGGCGGGGGGGCTCCCGAGCAGTACTTC.

V is TRBV19 and J is TRBJ1-1; D gene unclear. CDR1 is LNHDA and CDR2 is SQIVND in the germline V gene (reference sequence). V was clipped by 5 bases and J by 0 bases, with 10 bases between them. The CDR3 consists of 14 residues. CDR3 DNA sequence: TGTGCCAGTAGTCCCCAGGATATGAACACTGAAGCTTTCTTT. It encodes CASSPQDMNTEAFF.

This chain connects TRBV19 to TRBJ2-3; 8 bases fit TRBD2. The junction had 14 bases not matched to a gene; V was cut back by 6 bases and J by 0 bases. CDR3 length equals 18 residues. CDR1 and CDR2 from the germline V gene are LNHDA and SQIVND (reference sequence). The CDR3 sequence is CASSGTRGVTTSTDTQYF. CDR3 nucleotide sequence: TGTGCCAGTAGCGGGACTAGGGGAGTCACGACTAGCACAGATACGCAGTATTTT.

This sequence joins TRBV6-6 and TRBJ1-1; 7 bases align to TRBD1. V was clipped by 7 bases and J by 5 bases; unmatched bases: 4. The CDR3 is 12 amino acids. Germline V gives CDR1 MNHNY, CDR2 SVGAGI (reference sequence). DNA of the CDR3: TGTGCCAGCAACCAGGGGGGGACTGAAGCTTTCTTT. It yields the protein CASNQGGTEAFF.

This rearrangement joins TRBV25-1 to TRBJ1-4; a possible D gene is TRBD1 (5 bases). This CDR3 is built from 15 residues. Germline V gene sequence: CDR1 MGHDK, CDR2 SYGVNS. Trimming left V 3 bases short and J 0 bases short, with 8 bases between. CDR3 nucleotide sequence: TGTGCCAGCAGTGATCGGGGGGCAACTAATGAAAAACTGTTTTTT. Protein: CASSDRGATNEKLFF.

The chain uses TRBV7-9 and TRBJ2-1; a possible D gene is TRBD2 (5 bases). The CDR3 has 13 amino acids. V gave up 3 bases and J gave up 9 bases, with 12 bases separating them. Germline-derived CDR1 and CDR2 are SEHNR and FQNEAQ (reference sequence). The CDR3 bases are TGTGCCAGCAGCTTGATAGCCGAGGGTGAGCAGTTCTTC. Translation: CASSLIAEGEQFF. Complete variable domain (other parts from reference TRBV7-9 and TRBJ2-1): DTGVSQNPRHKITKRGQNVTFRCDPISEHNRLYWYRQTLGQGPEFLTYFQNEAQLEKSRLLSDRFSAERPKGSFSTLEIQRTEQGDSAMYLCASSLIAEGEQFFGPGTRLTVL.

The chain links TRBV4-1 to TRBJ1-5; the D is unclear. The CDR3 loop spans 13 amino acids. The germline V and J ends were trimmed by 0 bases and 8 bases, with 8 bases remaining between them. Per germline, CDR1 MGHRA and CDR2 YSYEKL. CDR3 sequence reads: CASSQETVEPQHF. The DNA for the CDR3 is TGCGCCAGCAGCCAAGAAACCGTGGAGCCCCAGCATTTT.

In nucleotides, the CDR3 is TGTGCCAGCAGCTCGCGACAGGGCACTGGGGCCAACGTCCTGACTTTC. Protein: CASSSRQGTGANVLTF. The chain recombines TRBV7-2 with TRBJ2-6, with 7 bases identical to TRBD1. The CDR3 spans 16 residues. CDR1 is SGHTA, CDR2 FQGNSA, per germline. With V trimmed by 4 bases and J by 2 bases, 5 bases remained unmatched.

The chain uses TRBV7-9 and TRBJ2-1; D unclear. The germline gives CDR1 SEHNR, CDR2 FQNEAQ (reference sequence). The CDR3 consists of 14 residues. V lost 1 base and J 2 bases, leaving 6 bases between the germline ends. This CDR3 is CASSLEAAYNEQFF. CDR3 coding DNA: TGTGCCAGCAGCTTAGAGGCAGCCTACAATGAGCAGTTCTTC.

The chain recombines TRBV19 with TRBJ1-2, with D possibly being TRBD1 (5 bases). The CDR3 covers 13 residues. Germline V gene data show CDR1 as LNHDA and CDR2 as SQIVND (reference sequence). Between the trimmed V and J ends, which lost 3 bases and 7 bases, there was a span of 12 bases. The CDR3 DNA reads TGTGCCAGTAGTATGGCAGGGAATACTGGCTACACCTTC. This translates into CASSMAGNTGYTF.